The sequence of this T cell receptor (beta chain) was determined in a study of prognosis after radiotherapy for stage I lung cancer. As for the study in general: The tumors were adenocarcinoma in approximately twelve patients (squamous cell carcinoma in about seven). Distant metastases struck several patients a median of about seven months after radiotherapy; approximately 14 showed no significant progression. The study, taken as a whole, reports: Patients who went on to get distant metastases had lower Shannon entropy after stereotactic body radiation therapy. Reportedly, TRBV and TRBJ gene usage differed by presence of metastases in patients.

This clonotype was recorded at least ten times. Its antigen is not known. This CDR3 contains 15 residues. Unmatched junction bases numbered 4, after V lost 3 bases and J lost 4 bases. CDR1 is MGHRA and CDR2 is YSYEKL in the germline V gene. Genomic DNA yielded TCR beta CDR3, amplified by two-round multiplex PCR. Gene-specific TRBV and TRBJ primers were used in PCR round one. TCRdb ran MiXCR on the multiplex PCR reads and lists one entry per CDR3 protein. The profile shows about 13,000 distinct CDR3 sequences, approximately 30% of them singletons. The chain combines TRBV4-1 with TRBJ2-7; 12 positions agree with TRBD2. The sequencing here drew on PBMCs, taken before or after stereotactic body radiation therapy (not recorded which). This TCR was recovered from a donor of 50 years or more with non-small cell lung cancer. The CDR3, as DNA: TGCGCCAGCAGCCATGCTAGCGGGAGGGCTTACGAGCAGTACTTC. This gives the protein CASSHASGRAYEQYF.